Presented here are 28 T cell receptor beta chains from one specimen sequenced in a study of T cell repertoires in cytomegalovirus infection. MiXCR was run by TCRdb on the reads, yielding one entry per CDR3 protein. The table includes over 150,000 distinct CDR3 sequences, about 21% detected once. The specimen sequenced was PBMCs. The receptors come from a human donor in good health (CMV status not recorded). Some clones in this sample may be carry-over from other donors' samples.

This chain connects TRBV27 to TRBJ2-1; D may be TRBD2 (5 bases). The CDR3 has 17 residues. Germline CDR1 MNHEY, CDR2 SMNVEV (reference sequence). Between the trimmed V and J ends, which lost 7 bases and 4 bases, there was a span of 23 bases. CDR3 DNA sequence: TGTGCCAGCATAGCCCCCGGAGGCCACAAATTTTACAATGAGCAGTTCTTC. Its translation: CASIAPGGHKFYNEQFF.

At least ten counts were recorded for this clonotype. The CDR3 loop reads CASSPRGTSYNEQFF. CDR3 nucleotide sequence: TGTGCCAGCAGTCCTCGCGGGACATCATACAATGAGCAGTTCTTC. V is TRBV28 and J is TRBJ2-1; the D gene could be TRBD1 or TRBD2 (6 bases each). Trimming stripped 5 bases from V and 4 bases from J, with 15 bases between. Germline lookup yields CDR1 MDHEN and CDR2 SYDVKM. The CDR3 sequence is 15 residues long.

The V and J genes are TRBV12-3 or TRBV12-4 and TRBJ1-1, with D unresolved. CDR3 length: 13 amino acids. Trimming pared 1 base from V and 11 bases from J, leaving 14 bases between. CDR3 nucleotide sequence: TGTGCCAGCAGTTTAGAGGGCAGGCGGAGGGCTTTCTTT. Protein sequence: CASSLEGRRRAFF.

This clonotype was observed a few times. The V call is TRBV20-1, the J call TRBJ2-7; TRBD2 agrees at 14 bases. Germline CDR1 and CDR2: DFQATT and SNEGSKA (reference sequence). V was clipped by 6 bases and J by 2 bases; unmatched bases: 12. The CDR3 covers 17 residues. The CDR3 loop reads CSAALERTSGGPYEQYF. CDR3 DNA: TGCAGTGCAGCACTAGAGAGGACTAGCGGGGGGCCCTACGAGCAGTACTTC.

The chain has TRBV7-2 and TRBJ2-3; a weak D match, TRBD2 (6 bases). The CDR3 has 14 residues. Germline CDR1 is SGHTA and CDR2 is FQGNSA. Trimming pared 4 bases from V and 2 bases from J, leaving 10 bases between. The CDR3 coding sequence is TGTGCCAGCAGCTATAGCGGTACCACAGATACGCAGTATTTT. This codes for CASSYSGTTDTQYF.

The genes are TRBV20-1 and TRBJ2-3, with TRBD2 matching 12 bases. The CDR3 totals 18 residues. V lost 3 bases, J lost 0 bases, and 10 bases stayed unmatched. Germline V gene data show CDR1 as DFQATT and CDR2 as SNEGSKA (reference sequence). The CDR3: CSASPLAGGGPSTDTQYF. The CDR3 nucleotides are TGCAGTGCTAGTCCACTAGCGGGAGGAGGCCCTAGCACAGATACGCAGTATTTT.

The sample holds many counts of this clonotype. CDR3 in amino acids: CASSLGGYSYEQYF. CDR3 DNA: TGTGCCAGCAGCTTAGGTGGTTATTCCTACGAGCAGTACTTC. The chain employs TRBV7-2 and TRBJ2-7; D not resolved. The CDR3 length is 14 residues. Germline assignment: CDR1 SGHTA and CDR2 FQGNSA. With 1 base removed from V and 1 base from J, the gap between germline ends came to 8 bases.

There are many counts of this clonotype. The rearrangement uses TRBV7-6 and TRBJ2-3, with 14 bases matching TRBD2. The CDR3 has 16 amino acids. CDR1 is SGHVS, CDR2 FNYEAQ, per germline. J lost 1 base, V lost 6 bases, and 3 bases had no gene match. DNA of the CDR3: TGTGCCAGCAGTCCGGGACTAGCGGGAGGCACAGATACGCAGTATTTT. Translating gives CASSPGLAGGTDTQYF.

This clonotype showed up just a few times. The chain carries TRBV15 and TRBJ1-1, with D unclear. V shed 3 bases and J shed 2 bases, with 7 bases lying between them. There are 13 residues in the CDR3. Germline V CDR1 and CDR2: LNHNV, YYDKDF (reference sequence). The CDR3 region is CATSSRVNTEAFF. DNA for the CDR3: TGTGCCACCAGCAGCCGAGTAAACACTGAAGCTTTCTTT. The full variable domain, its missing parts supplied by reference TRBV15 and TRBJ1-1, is DAMVIQNPRYQVTQFGKPVTLSCSQTLNHNVMYWYQQKSSQAPKLLFHYYDKDFNNEADTPDNFQSRRPNTSFCFLDIRSPGLGDTAMYLCATSSRVNTEAFFGQGTRLTVV.

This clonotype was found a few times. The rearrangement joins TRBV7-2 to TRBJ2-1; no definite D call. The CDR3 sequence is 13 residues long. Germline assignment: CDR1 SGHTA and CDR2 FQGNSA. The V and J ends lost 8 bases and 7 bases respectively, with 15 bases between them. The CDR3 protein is CASGTIGRNEQFF. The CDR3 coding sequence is TGTGCCAGCGGCACCATAGGGCGAAATGAGCAGTTCTTC. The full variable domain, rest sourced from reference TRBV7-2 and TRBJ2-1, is GAGVSQSPSNKVTEKGKDVELRCDPISGHTALYWYRQSLGQGLEFLIYFQGNSAPDKSGLPSDRFSAERTGGSVSTLTIQRTQQEDSAVYLCASGTIGRNEQFFGPGTRLTVL.

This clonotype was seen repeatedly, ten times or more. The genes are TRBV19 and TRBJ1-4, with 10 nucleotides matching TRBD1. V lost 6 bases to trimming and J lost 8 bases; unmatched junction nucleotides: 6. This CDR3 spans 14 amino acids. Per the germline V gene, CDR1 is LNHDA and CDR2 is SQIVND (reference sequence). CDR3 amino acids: CASSRQGAREKLFF. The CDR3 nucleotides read TGTGCCAGTAGCCGACAGGGGGCTAGAGAAAAACTGTTTTTT.

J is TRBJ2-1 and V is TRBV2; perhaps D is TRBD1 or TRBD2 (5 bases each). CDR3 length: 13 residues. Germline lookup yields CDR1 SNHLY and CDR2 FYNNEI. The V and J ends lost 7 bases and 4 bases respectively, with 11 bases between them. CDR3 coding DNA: TGTGCCAGCAACCCGGGACGGTACAATGAGCAGTTCTTC. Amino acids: CASNPGRYNEQFF.

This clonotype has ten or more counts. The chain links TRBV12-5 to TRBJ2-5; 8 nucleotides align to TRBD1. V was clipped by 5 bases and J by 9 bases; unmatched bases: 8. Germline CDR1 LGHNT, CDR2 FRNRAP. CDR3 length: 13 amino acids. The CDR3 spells CASGPDRVTAQYF. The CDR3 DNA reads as TGTGCTAGTGGTCCGGACAGGGTGACGGCCCAGTACTTC. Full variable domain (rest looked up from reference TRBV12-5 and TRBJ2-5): DARVTQTPRHKVTEMGQEVTMRCQPILGHNTVFWYRQTMMQGLELLAYFRNRAPLDDSGMPKDRFSAEMPDATLATLKIQPSEPRDSAVYFCASGPDRVTAQYFGPGTRLLVL.

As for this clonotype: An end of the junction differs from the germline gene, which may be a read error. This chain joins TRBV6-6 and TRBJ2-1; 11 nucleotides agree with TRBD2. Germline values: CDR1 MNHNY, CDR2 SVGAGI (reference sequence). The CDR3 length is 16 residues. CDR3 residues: CASSYSGRAPYNVQFF. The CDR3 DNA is TGTGCCAGCAGTTATAGCGGGAGGGCCCCCTACAATGTGCAGTTCTTC.

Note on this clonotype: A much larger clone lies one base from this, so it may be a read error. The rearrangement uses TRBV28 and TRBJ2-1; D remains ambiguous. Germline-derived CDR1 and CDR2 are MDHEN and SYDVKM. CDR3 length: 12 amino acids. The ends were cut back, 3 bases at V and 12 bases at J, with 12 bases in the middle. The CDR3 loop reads CASSFRSSTQFF. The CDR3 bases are TGTGCCAGCAGTTTCAGGAGTAGTACGCAGTTCTTC.

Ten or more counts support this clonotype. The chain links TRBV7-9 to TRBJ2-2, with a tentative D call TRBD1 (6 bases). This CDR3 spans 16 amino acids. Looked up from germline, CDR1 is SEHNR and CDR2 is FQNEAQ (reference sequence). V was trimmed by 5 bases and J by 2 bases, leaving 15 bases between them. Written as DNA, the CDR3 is TGTGCCAGCAGCGGACCAGGGGCCTTAAACACCGGGGAGCTGTTTTTT. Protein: CASSGPGALNTGELFF.

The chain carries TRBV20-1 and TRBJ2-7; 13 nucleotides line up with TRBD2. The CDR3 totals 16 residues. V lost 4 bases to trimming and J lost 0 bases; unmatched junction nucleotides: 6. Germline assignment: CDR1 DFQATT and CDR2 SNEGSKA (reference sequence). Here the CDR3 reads CSATGTSGVSSYEQYF. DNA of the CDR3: TGCAGTGCTACTGGGACTAGCGGGGTTAGCTCCTACGAGCAGTACTTC.

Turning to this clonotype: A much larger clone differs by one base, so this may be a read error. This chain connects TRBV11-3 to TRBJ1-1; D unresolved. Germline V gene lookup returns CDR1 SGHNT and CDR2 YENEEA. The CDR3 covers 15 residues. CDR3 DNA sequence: TGTGCCAGCAGCTTAGGAAACAGCGTAAGGGCTGAAGCTTTGTTT. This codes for CASSLGNSVRAEALF.

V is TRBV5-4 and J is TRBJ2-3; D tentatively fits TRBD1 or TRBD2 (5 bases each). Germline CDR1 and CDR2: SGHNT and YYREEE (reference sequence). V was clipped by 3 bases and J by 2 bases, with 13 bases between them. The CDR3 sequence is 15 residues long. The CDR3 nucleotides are TGTGCCAGCAGCTCCTCCGGGACCGTCACAGATACGCAGTATTTT. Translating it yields CASSSSGTVTDTQYF. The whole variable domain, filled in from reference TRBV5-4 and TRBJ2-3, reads ETGVTQSPTHLIKTRGQQVTLRCSSQSGHNTVSWYQQALGQGPQFIFQYYREEENGRGNFPPRFSGLQFPNYSSELNVNALELDDSALYLCASSSSGTVTDTQYFGPGTRLTVL.

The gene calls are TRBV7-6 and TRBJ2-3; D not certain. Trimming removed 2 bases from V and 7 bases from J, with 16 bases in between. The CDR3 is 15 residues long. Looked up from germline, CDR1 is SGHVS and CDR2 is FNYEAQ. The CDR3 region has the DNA TGTGCCAGCAGCTTAAATTGGGGAAATGGAAATACGCAGTATTTT. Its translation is CASSLNWGNGNTQYF.

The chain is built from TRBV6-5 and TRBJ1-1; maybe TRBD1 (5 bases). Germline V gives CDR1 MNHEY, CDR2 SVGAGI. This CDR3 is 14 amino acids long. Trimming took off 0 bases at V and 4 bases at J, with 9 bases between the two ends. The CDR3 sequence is CASSYSAGRTEAFF. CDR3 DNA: TGTGCCAGCAGTTACTCGGCAGGGCGCACTGAAGCTTTCTTT.

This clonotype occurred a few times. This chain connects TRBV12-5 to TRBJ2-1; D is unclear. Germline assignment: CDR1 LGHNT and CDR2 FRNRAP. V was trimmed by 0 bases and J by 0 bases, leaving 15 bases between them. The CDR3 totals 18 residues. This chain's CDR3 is CASGLVIGAASSYNEQFF. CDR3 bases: TGTGCTAGTGGTTTGGTAATAGGCGCGGCCAGCTCCTACAATGAGCAGTTCTTC.

The chain's CDR3 is CSVARQHPNTEAFF. For the CDR3, the DNA is TGCAGCGTGGCGAGACAGCACCCAAACACTGAAGCTTTCTTT. The chain recombines TRBV29-1 with TRBJ1-1; TRBD1 is a possible D gene (5 bases). Looked up from germline, CDR1 is SQVTM and CDR2 is ANQGSEA. V lost 6 bases and J 2 bases, leaving 16 bases between the germline ends. The CDR3 is 14 amino acids.

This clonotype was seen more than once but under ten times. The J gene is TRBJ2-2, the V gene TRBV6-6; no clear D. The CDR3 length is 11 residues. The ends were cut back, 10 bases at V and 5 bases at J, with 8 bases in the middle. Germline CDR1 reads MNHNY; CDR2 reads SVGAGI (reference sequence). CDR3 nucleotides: TGTGCCACTACACGAACCGGGGAGCTGTTTTTT. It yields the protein CATTRTGELFF.

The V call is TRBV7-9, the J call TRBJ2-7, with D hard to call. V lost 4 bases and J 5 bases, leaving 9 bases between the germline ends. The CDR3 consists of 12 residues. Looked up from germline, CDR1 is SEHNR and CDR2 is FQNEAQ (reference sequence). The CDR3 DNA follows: TGTGCCAGCAGCTCTGATGCCGACGAGCAGTACTTC. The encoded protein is CASSSDADEQYF.

CDR3 sequence reads: CASSLGTSGSSGANVLTF. CDR3 nucleotides: TGTGCCAGCAGCCTCGGGACTAGCGGGAGCTCTGGGGCCAACGTCCTGACTTTC. The rearrangement links TRBV7-9 to TRBJ2-6; 14 bases line up with TRBD2. V dropped 5 bases and J dropped 0; count of bases not matched to a gene: 3. The germline gives CDR1 SEHNR, CDR2 FQNEAQ (reference sequence). CDR3 length: 18 residues.

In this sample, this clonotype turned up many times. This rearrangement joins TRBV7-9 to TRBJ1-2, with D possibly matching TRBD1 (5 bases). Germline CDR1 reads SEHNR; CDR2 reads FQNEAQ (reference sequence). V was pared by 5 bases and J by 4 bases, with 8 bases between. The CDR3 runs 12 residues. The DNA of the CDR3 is TGTGCCAGCAGCCCTGACAGCTATGGCTACACCTTC. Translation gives CASSPDSYGYTF.

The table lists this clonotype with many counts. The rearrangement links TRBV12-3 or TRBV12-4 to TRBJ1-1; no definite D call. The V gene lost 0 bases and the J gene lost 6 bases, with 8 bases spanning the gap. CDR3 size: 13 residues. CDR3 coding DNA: TGTGCCAGCAGTTTAGCGCACGGGGCTGAAGCTTTCTTT. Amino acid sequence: CASSLAHGAEAFF.